These T cell receptor beta chains were read from a single sample in a study of OX40 agonist ivuxolimab in advanced cancers. TCRdb's table, derived via immunoSEQ multiplex PCR, lists solely in-frame clones and lacks some. The table includes about 80,000 clones, 80% to 95% detected once. The sample in question was CD4+ or CD8+ T cells sorted from blood, obtained in a trial of the OX40 agonist ivuxolimab. The source of these receptors is an adult with an advanced solid tumor such as melanoma, head and neck, liver or kidney cancer. Each CDR3 is given with its conserved first and last residue. The D gene is left open where the match is weak. The size of a clone is reported for some rows only, either as once, few or many, or as a class for expanded clones.

d_call clone_size j_call v_call cdr3_aa cdr3_nt
TRBD1 . TRBJ2-5 TRBV4-2 CASSQDIAPRGSETQYF TGTGCCAGCAGCCAAGATATAGCCCCCAGGGGGTCAGAGACCCAGTACTTC
. . TRBJ1-2 TRBV7-2 CASSIGGTYYGYTF TGTGCCAGCAGCATCGGCGGGACGTACTATGGCTACACCTTC
. . TRBJ1-6 TRBV4-3 CASSRNHGEESPLHF TGCGCCAGCAGCCGTAACCATGGGGAAGAATCACCCCTCCACTTT
. . TRBJ1-2 TRBV25-1 CASSESPLGGYGYTF TGTGCCAGCAGTGAATCCCCACTCGGGGGCTATGGCTACACCTTC
. . TRBJ2-3 TRBV7-2 CASSLAAFTDTQYF TGTGCCAGCAGCTTAGCTGCCTTCACAGATACGCAGTATTTT
. . TRBJ2-7 TRBV2 CASSDYYEQYF TGTGCCAGCAGTGATTACTACGAGCAGTACTTC
. . TRBJ1-1 TRBV6-5 CASSETGNTEAFF TGTGCCAGCAGTGAAACGGGGAACACTGAAGCTTTCTTT
TRBD1 . TRBJ1-4 TRBV10-3 CAARDREANEKLFF TGTGCCGCACGGGACAGGGAAGCTAATGAAAAACTGTTTTTT
TRBD2 . TRBJ2-1 TRBV18 CASSSTSGYNEQFF TGTGCCAGCTCTTCGACTAGCGGATACAATGAGCAGTTCTTC
. . TRBJ2-7 TRBV10-3 CAICPATSSYEQYF TGTGCCATCTGTCCGGCAACCAGTTCCTACGAGCAGTACTTC
TRBD1 . TRBJ1-2 TRBV25-1 CASSRTGVGYTF TGTGCCAGCAGTCGGACAGGGGTAGGCTACACCTTC
. . TRBJ1-4 TRBV7-9 CASSLGGGGVEKLFF TGTGCCAGCAGCTTAGGAGGAGGGGGAGTAGAAAAACTGTTTTTT
. . TRBJ2-5 TRBV5-8 CASSLGKRETQYF TGTGCCAGCAGCTTGGGCAAGAGGGAGACCCAGTACTTC
TRBD1 . TRBJ2-5 TRBV18 CASSPHSTGSQETQYF TGTGCCAGCTCACCTCACTCGACAGGGTCACAAGAGACCCAGTACTTC
. few TRBJ1-5 TRBV15 CATSRDRGAINQPQHF TGTGCCACCAGCAGAGATCGTGGAGCAATCAATCAGCCCCAGCATTTT
TRBD1 . TRBJ1-1 TRBV6-6 CAISGTANTEAFF TGTGCCATCAGTGGGACAGCGAACACTGAAGCTTTCTTT
TRBD2 . TRBJ2-5 TRBV14 CASSQDGPPSGGVRKTQYF TGTGCCAGCAGCCAAGATGGACCCCCCAGCGGGGGAGTTAGGAAGACCCAGTACTTC
. . TRBJ2-7 TRBV19 CASSIGGANLEQYF TGTGCCAGTAGTATAGGTGGGGCCAACCTCGAGCAGTACTTC
TRBD1 . TRBJ2-1 TRBV5-4 CASTHTGTGSYNEQFF TGTGCCAGCACCCATACCGGGACAGGATCCTACAATGAGCAGTTCTTC
TRBD2 . TRBJ2-7 TRBV7-9 CASSLGGGANEQYF TGTGCCAGCAGCTTAGGGGGGGGAGCGAATGAGCAGTACTTC
TRBD1 . TRBJ1-1 TRBV5-4 CASSFGTGDTEAFF TGTGCCAGCAGCTTTGGGACAGGGGACACTGAAGCTTTCTTT
TRBD1 . TRBJ2-5 TRBV7-2 CASSPGQGQETQYF TGTGCCAGCAGCCCAGGACAGGGCCAAGAGACCCAGTACTTC
TRBD2 . TRBJ2-5 TRBV5-1 CASSEGGGWMETQYF TGCGCCAGCAGCGAAGGCGGGGGGTGGATGGAGACCCAGTACTTC
TRBD1 . TRBJ1-2 TRBV5-5 CASSLGGGPKYGYTF TGTGCCAGCAGCTTGGGAGGGGGCCCGAAATATGGCTACACCTTC
. once TRBJ1-5 TRBV11-2 CASSLGGGVGGNQPQHF TGTGCCAGCAGCTTGGGTGGCGGTGTCGGTGGCAATCAGCCCCAGCATTTT
. . TRBJ2-1 TRBV2 CASSPSGGGGQFF TGTGCCAGCAGCCCCTCGGGTGGGGGAGGGCAGTTCTTC
TRBD1 . TRBJ1-1 TRBV28 CASSFPGQGAEGAEAFF TGTGCCAGCAGTTTTCCGGGACAGGGGGCGGAGGGGGCTGAAGCTTTCTTT
TRBD2 once TRBJ2-1 TRBV7-2 CASNLQGLGDNEQFF TGTGCCAGCAACTTACAGGGACTAGGTGACAATGAGCAGTTCTTC
. . TRBJ1-6 TRBV6-1 CASSELVGFGSPLHF TGTGCCAGCAGTGAGCTGGTTGGGTTTGGGTCACCCCTCCACTTT
. . TRBJ2-2 TRBV4-2 CASSQGSSAPHTGELFF TGTGCCAGCAGCCAAGGTTCCTCGGCGCCTCACACCGGGGAGCTGTTTTTT
. . TRBJ2-5 TRBV4-3 CASSQDPRGQETQYF TGCGCCAGCAGCCAAGACCCCCGGGGTCAAGAGACCCAGTACTTC
. . TRBJ2-1 TRBV5-1 CASSLAALSYNEQFF TGCGCCAGCAGCTTGGCAGCCCTCTCCTACAATGAGCAGTTCTTC
. . TRBJ2-5 TRBV5-1 CASSTGDFQETQYF TGCGCCAGCAGTACAGGGGACTTCCAAGAGACCCAGTACTTC
TRBD1 once TRBJ2-7 TRBV6-1 CASSGGTGLPYEQYF TGTGCCAGCAGTGGGGGGACAGGCCTACCCTACGAGCAGTACTTC
TRBD2 . TRBJ2-5 TRBV30 CAWSVQAGGPETQYF TGTGCCTGGAGTGTACAGGCGGGGGGGCCGGAGACCCAGTACTTC
TRBD2 . TRBJ2-1 TRBV5-4 CASSLGGSSGSHEQFF TGTGCCAGCAGCTTGGGAGGGTCTAGCGGGAGTCATGAGCAGTTCTTC
. . TRBJ2-5 TRBV2 CASSWTVQETQYF TGTGCCAGCAGTTGGACAGTCCAAGAGACCCAGTACTTC
. . TRBJ2-7 TRBV7-2 CASSLTSSNEQYF TGTGCCAGCAGCCTAACTAGTAGCAACGAGCAGTACTTC
TRBD1 . TRBJ1-1 TRBV28 CASSPRTGFSEAFF TGTGCCAGCAGTCCCCGGACAGGGTTCTCTGAAGCTTTCTTT
. . TRBJ1-4 TRBV29-1 CSVARGSTNEKLFF TGCAGCGTTGCCCGCGGATCAACTAATGAAAAACTGTTTTTT
TRBD1 . TRBJ2-5 TRBV10-3 CAISPGTGVETQYF TGTGCCATCAGTCCCGGGACAGGGGTGGAGACCCAGTACTTC
. . TRBJ1-1 TRBV18 CASSPAGHTNTEAFF TGTGCCAGCTCACCAGCGGGACACACGAACACTGAAGCTTTCTTT
TRBD1 . TRBJ1-1 TRBV7-9 CASSLGQGNEAFF TGTGCCAGCAGCTTAGGACAGGGGAATGAAGCTTTCTTT
. . TRBJ2-7 TRBV10-2 CASSESGAYEQYF TGCGCCAGCAGTGAGTCGGGGGCCTACGAGCAGTACTTC
. . TRBJ2-5 TRBV11-3 CASSRTSLSAQYF TGTGCCAGCTCCCGGACTTCTCTATCGGCCCAGTACTTC
. once TRBJ2-7 TRBV9 CASSSRTGTDEQYF TGTGCCAGCAGCTCCCGGACCGGGACCGACGAGCAGTACTTC
. . TRBJ2-3 TRBV2 CASSPGLSDTQYF TGTGCCAGCAGTCCCGGACTTTCAGATACGCAGTATTTT
TRBD1 . TRBJ2-1 TRBV5-1 CASSPDRGWAEQFF TGCGCCAGCAGCCCGGACAGGGGATGGGCTGAGCAGTTCTTC
. . TRBJ1-2 TRBV16 CASSQQGFNYGYTF TGTGCCAGCAGCCAACAGGGTTTTAACTATGGCTACACCTTC
. . TRBJ2-1 TRBV7-9 CASSLDPGRSYNEQFF TGTGCCAGCAGCTTAGATCCCGGGCGCTCCTACAATGAGCAGTTCTTC
TRBD1 . TRBJ2-7 TRBV5-1 CASSLIGGTGGSHEQYF TGCGCCAGCAGCTTAATCGGTGGGACAGGGGGCAGCCACGAGCAGTACTTC
TRBD2 . TRBJ2-2 TRBV27 CASSSGRSGELFF TGTGCCAGCAGTTCCGGGAGGTCCGGGGAGCTGTTTTTT